A few counts support the clone carrying this TCR beta chain. Its antigen is currently unknown. This sample stems from a study of T cell repertoires in cytomegalovirus infection. TCRdb called the reads again in MiXCR, with one record for every CDR3 protein. The repertoire has some 900,000 distinct CDR3 sequences, approximately 32% of them found once; the top ten carry approximately 13%. Trimming pared 10 bases from V and 0 bases from J, leaving 9 bases between. Looked up from germline, CDR1 is MNHNY and CDR2 is SVGAGI (reference sequence). CDR3 length: 12 amino acids. The source material was cultured CD8+ T cells from PBMCs, sampled from culture after CMV antigen stimulation. The receptor was isolated from a human donor in good health (CMV status not recorded). Some clones in this sample may be carry-over from other donors' samples. The genes are TRBV6-6 and TRBJ2-5, with D possibly TRBD2 on 6 matching bases. The CDR3 DNA reads TGTGCCATCCAGCGGGACCAAGAGACCCAGTACTTC. It yields the protein CAIQRDQETQYF.